Listed here are 19 T cell receptor beta chains from one sample, sequenced in a study of blood T cell repertoires in COVID-19. TCRdb keeps only in-frame clones here, not all; method: immunoSEQ multiplex PCR. The data hold 330,000 or so clones, with more than 70% observed a single time. Sequencing input: peripheral blood. These receptors came from a woman aged 55-70 years with COVID-19, enrolled during active disease.

This clone was seen a few times. The rearrangement links TRBV5-8 to TRBJ1-5; 7 bases align to TRBD1. With 4 bases clipped from V and 6 bases from J, the junction kept 13 bases outside the gene matches. Germline V lookup: CDR1 SGHTS, CDR2 YDEGEE. This CDR3 has 16 residues. In nucleotides, the CDR3 is TGTGCCAGCAGCCCCCTGGCTACAGGGGTGGGTCAGCCCCAGCATTTT. Translated, it gives CASSPLATGVGQPQHF. The whole variable domain, filled in from reference TRBV5-8 and TRBJ1-5, reads EAGVTQSPTHLIKTRGQQATLRCSPISGHTSVYWYQQALGLGLQFLLWYDEGEERNRGNFPPRFSGRQFPNYSSELNVNALELEDSALYLCASSPLATGVGQPQHFGDGTRLSIL.

The V gene is TRBV3-1 (or the pseudogene TRBV3-2), the J gene TRBJ1-4; no clear D. From germline, CDR1 is LGHDT and CDR2 YNNKEL (reference sequence). The CDR3 is 15 residues long. Trimming removed 3 bases at V and 8 bases at J, with 16 bases between. The CDR3 here is CASSHRTPGEEKLFF. CDR3 sequence (DNA): TGTGCCAGCAGCCATCGGACCCCCGGGGAGGAAAAACTGTTTTTT.

The chain carries TRBV5-4 and TRBJ2-2, with a tentative D call TRBD2 (5 bases). The germline V gene encodes CDR1 SGHNT and CDR2 YYREEE (reference sequence). CDR3 length: 15 amino acids. V lost 1 base and J lost 5, with 12 bases in between. CDR3 protein: CASSLLPRGTGELFF. The CDR3 bases are TGTGCCAGCAGCTTGCTCCCCCGAGGGACCGGGGAGCTGTTTTTT.

This clone was seen once. The chain uses TRBV4-2 and TRBJ2-3; weak D call: TRBD1 (6 bases). The germline V gene encodes CDR1 LGHNA and CDR2 YNFKEQ. The CDR3 length is 16 residues. The V end was cut by 5 bases, the J end by 0 bases, with 15 bases between. Written as DNA, the CDR3 is TGTGCCAGCAGCAGGGGGAGACCACCTAGCACAGATACGCAGTATTTT. This gives the protein CASSRGRPPSTDTQYF.

This clone was seen a few times. The chain has TRBV5-4 and TRBJ1-1; 8 nucleotides line up with TRBD1. The CDR3 extends over 17 amino acids. J was trimmed by 0 bases and V by 0 bases; bases with no gene match: 7. The germline gives CDR1 SGHNT, CDR2 YYREEE (reference sequence). Here the CDR3 DNA reads TGTGCCAGCAGCTTGGGCACAGGGGGAACTATGAACACTGAAGCTTTCTTT. Its protein product is CASSLGTGGTMNTEAFF.

This clone was observed once. The rearrangement links TRBV28 to TRBJ1-5; D not certain. CDR1 and CDR2 from the germline V gene are MDHEN and SYDVKM. V was shortened by 5 bases and J by 5 bases, with 10 bases between the two germline ends. The CDR3 totals 13 residues. CDR3 nucleotide sequence: TGTGCCAGCAGTGACACAGCGGATCAGCCCCAGCATTTT. This translates into CASSDTADQPQHF.

V gene TRBV19 combines with J gene TRBJ1-6, with D unresolved. The CDR3 length is 12 residues. V gave up 11 bases and J gave up 6 bases, with 11 bases separating them. Germline CDR1 reads LNHDA; CDR2 reads SQIVND (reference sequence). The CDR3 here is CASGDPNSPLHF. For the CDR3, the DNA is TGTGCCTCCGGAGACCCTAATTCACCCCTCCACTTT.

The rearrangement uses TRBV20-1 and TRBJ1-2; TRBD1 matches at 10 bases. Germline trimming cut 7 bases from V and 7 bases from J; bases unmatched to any gene: 3. The germline CDR1 and CDR2 sequences are DFQATT and SNEGSKA (reference sequence). The CDR3 is 11 amino acids. CDR3 region: CSGDRGGGYTF. For the CDR3, the DNA is TGCAGTGGGGACAGGGGTGGTGGCTACACCTTC.

The rearrangement joins TRBV5-1 to TRBJ2-7; 8 positions match TRBD1. V gave up 2 bases and J gave up 5 bases; unmatched junction bases: 3. Germline CDR1 SGHRS, CDR2 YFSETQ. CDR3 size: 13 residues. CDR3: CASSFQGAHEQYF. In DNA form, the CDR3 reads TGCGCCAGCAGCTTCCAGGGGGCCCACGAGCAGTACTTC. The variable domain in full, with the rest retrieved from reference TRBV5-1 and TRBJ2-7, is KAGVTQTPRYLIKTRGQQVTLSCSPISGHRSVSWYQQTPGQGLQFLFEYFSETQRNKGNFPGRFSGRQFSNSRSEMNVSTLELGDSALYLCASSFQGAHEQYFGPGTRLTVT.

The V gene is TRBV6-1, the J gene TRBJ2-1; no reliable D call. The ends were cut back, 2 bases at V and 6 bases at J, with 14 bases in the middle. In germline, CDR1 is MNHNS, CDR2 SASEGT. The CDR3 runs to 15 residues. CDR3 amino acids: CASSESVVVLNEQFF. For the CDR3, the DNA is TGTGCCAGCAGTGAATCGGTAGTAGTCCTCAATGAGCAGTTCTTC.

This CDR3 is CATNRGNADTQYF. The CDR3 DNA reads TGTGCCACGAACAGGGGAAACGCAGATACGCAGTATTTT. V usage is TRBV27 and J usage is TRBJ2-3, with 7 bases that match TRBD1. The CDR3 runs to 13 residues. The V gene's germline CDR1 is MNHEY and CDR2 SMNVEV (reference sequence). V lost 10 bases and J lost 4; bases outside the gene matches: 8.

DNA for the CDR3: TGTGCCAGTAGTACCCCGGGGGACGTATCCTACAATGAGCAGTTCTTC. Its protein product is CASSTPGDVSYNEQFF. This chain links TRBV19 with TRBJ2-1; D perhaps matches TRBD2 (6 bases). Deletions cut 4 bases from V and 1 base from J, with 14 bases between. Germline loops: CDR1 LNHDA, CDR2 SQIVND (reference sequence). The CDR3 is 16 residues long.

The chain combines TRBV4-1 with TRBJ1-4; unclear D gene. This CDR3 is 17 amino acids long. From germline, CDR1 is MGHRA and CDR2 YSYEKL. V was trimmed by 1 base and J by 2 bases, leaving 14 bases between them. The CDR3 DNA reads as TGCGCCAGCAGCCAAGTTTGGCCGGTCGGGACTAATGAAAAACTGTTTTTT. It is translated as CASSQVWPVGTNEKLFF.

The genes are TRBV15 and TRBJ1-2; 10 bases are a match to TRBD1. Germline CDR1 and CDR2: LNHNV and YYDKDF (reference sequence). V shed 3 bases, J shed 4 bases, and the junction held 11 bases outside the gene matches. The CDR3 consists of 17 residues. The CDR3 protein is CATSRKSGTGAIYGYTF. The CDR3 DNA follows: TGTGCCACCAGCAGGAAGTCCGGGACAGGGGCAATCTATGGCTACACCTTC.

In this sample, this clone turned up many times. This CDR3 reads CASSVAVAGPNTGELFF. The CDR3 region has the DNA TGTGCCAGCAGCGTAGCTGTAGCGGGGCCTAACACCGGGGAGCTGTTTTTT. The chain carries TRBV9 and TRBJ2-2; TRBD2 agrees at 8 bases. The germline CDR1 and CDR2 sequences are SGDLS and YYNGEE. V gave up 0 bases and J gave up 2 bases; unmatched junction bases: 6. CDR3 length: 17 residues.

The rearrangement links TRBV5-4 to TRBJ2-3, with 10 positions matching TRBD2. Germline CDR1 is SGHNT and CDR2 is YYREEE (reference sequence). V lost 4 bases to trimming and J lost 0 bases; unmatched junction nucleotides: 2. The CDR3 consists of 15 residues. The CDR3 coding sequence is TGTGCCAGCAGCCCGGGACTAGCGAGCACAGATACGCAGTATTTT. Its translation is CASSPGLASTDTQYF.

The CDR3 DNA reads TGTGCCAGCAGTTCCACAGGGTTCTACGAGCAGTACTTC. This gives the protein CASSSTGFYEQYF. The chain uses TRBV6-5 and TRBJ2-7; tentatively, D is TRBD1 (6 bases). CDR1 is MNHEY and CDR2 is SVGAGI in the germline V gene. The V end lost 4 bases, the J end lost 3 bases, and 10 bases lay between the germline ends. The CDR3 totals 13 residues.

V gene TRBV28 combines with J gene TRBJ1-6; 9 bases are shared with TRBD1. Germline V gene data show CDR1 as MDHEN and CDR2 as SYDVKM. The CDR3 consists of 14 residues. J was trimmed by 9 bases and V by 4 bases; bases with no gene match: 4. CDR3 protein: CASSSGQGISPLHF. CDR3 nucleotide sequence: TGTGCCAGCAGTTCGGGACAGGGTATTTCACCCCTCCACTTT.

V gene TRBV7-8 combines with J gene TRBJ2-5; 9 nucleotides line up with TRBD1. V lost 4 bases and J lost 6; bases outside the gene matches: 15. Germline CDR1 reads SGHVS; CDR2 reads FQNEAQ. The CDR3 is 17 amino acids. The CDR3 DNA is TGTGCCAGCAGCTCGTGGGGGACAGGGCGCTTGGGCAAGACCCAGTACTTC. It is translated as CASSSWGTGRLGKTQYF.